The sequence of this TCR beta chain was determined in a study of identical twins. This clonotype was seen repeatedly, ten times or more. Its specificity is not known. Points from the study as a whole: Modelling approaches yielded underestimates of out-of-frame TCR alpha sharing between monozygotic twins. Out-of-frame alpha sequences common to twins were enriched for low generation probability.

Germline V gives CDR1 SGHTA, CDR2 FQGTGA. The CDR3 is made up of 14 amino acids. Trimming took 2 bases from V and 6 from J, leaving 11 bases between them. cDNA molecules carried unique molecular identifiers, and template switching added a universal primer site. MiXCR, applied by TCRdb to the 5' RACE reads, yields one record per CDR3 protein. The table records 150,000 or so distinct CDR3 sequences, roughly 3.5% of them present only once. The sample was memory T cells sorted from blood. This TCR came from a man between 18 and 35 years old in good health. The chain employs TRBV7-3 and TRBJ2-1; TRBD2 might be the D (5 bases). CDR3 in amino acids: CASSLVAGLNEQFF. CDR3 sequence (DNA): TGTGCCAGCAGCTTAGTGGCGGGTCTCAATGAGCAGTTCTTC.